The clone carrying this TCR beta chain was observed at least ten times. The data were obtained in a study of blood T cells in healthy people across ages. With a J-beta primer mix and a sample-barcoded 5' primer, a second PCR ran about 6 to 11 cycles. TCRdb passed the 5' RACE reads through MiXCR, listing each CDR3 protein once. Of 850,000 or so distinct CDR3 sequences listed, less than 35% were seen once; the top ten hold around 16%. Germline V gives CDR1 SGHTA, CDR2 FQGNSA. The CDR3 consists of 16 residues. V trimming: 2 bases; J trimming: 6 bases; junction bases outside the gene matches: 9. The TCR was taken from a woman aged 80 or over in good health. This sequence joins TRBV7-2 and TRBJ2-2; 7 nucleotides agree with TRBD2. Sequenced material: blood. CDR3 coding DNA: TGTGCCAGCAGCTTACGCGGGACTACTACATCCGGGGAGCTGTTTTTT. This encodes CASSLRGTTTSGELFF. Full variable domain (missing parts from reference TRBV7-2 and TRBJ2-2): GAGVSQSPSNKVTEKGKDVELRCDPISGHTALYWYRQSLGQGLEFLIYFQGNSAPDKSGLPSDRFSAERTGGSVSTLTIQRTQQEDSAVYLCASSLRGTTTSGELFFGEGSRLTVL.